This T cell receptor beta chain comes out of a study of yellow fever vaccine responses in identical twins (dated by TCRdb to between 2018 and 2020). Concerning the study at large: In identical twins, the study followed T cell clones that responded to the vaccine with precision.

Library construction relied on RT-PCR. Sequencing instrument: Illumina HiSeq 2500. TCRdb reworked the public reads: Q25 trimming with fastp, MiXCR clone assembly, productive beta chains retained. Rows with one shared CDR3 protein collapse into an entry with the most common genes and DNA. This sample has thousands of distinct CDR3 sequences in its table, and 75% to 90% of those were observed once. The top ten constitute about 3% of the sample. Results the study describes overall, beyond this receptor: According to the authors, in identical twins the way T cells responded to vaccination appeared partly convergent and partly personalized.

In the case of this clonotype: It has no known antigen specificity. Qualities for individual bases were not recorded, and no much larger clone is one base off.

From V the trimming removes 7 bases and from J it removes 5 bases, while the gene matches leave 9 bases of the junction unaccounted for. From cysteine to phenylalanine, the CDR3 is 15 amino acids long. Of the read, only the CDR3 DNA is kept; its 45 bases are in frame from base 1. Recombination joined TRBV12-3 or TRBV12-4 with TRBJ1-5; 9 of the junction bases match TRBD1. The source is a woman aged 18-35 years who received the yellow fever vaccine. Donor details come from another sample of the same person, matched by shared clones. Sequenced material: T cells from blood (PBMCs), unsorted or a sorted subset (not recorded which), taken before or after yellow fever vaccination (not recorded which). At the DNA level, the sequence is TGTGCCAGCACCAGGGGACAGGGCTTCGATCAGCCCCAGCATTTT. Translated, it reads CASTRGQGFDQPQHF.